This paragraph reports one TCR beta chain. Its antigen is not known. This specimen belongs to a study of shared clonotypes between healthy human individuals. There were only Caucasian adults among the donors, and all lived in Nashville, Tennessee. Replicate PCRs for sorted subsets used 200 ng DNA; this equaled around 29,000 T cell genomes. Generated by immunoSEQ multiplex PCR, the TCRdb table keeps only in-frame clones and is missing some. Here the sample spans about 680,000 clones, 55% to 85% being singletons. The V gene's germline CDR1 is SGHVS and CDR2 FNYEAQ. The length of the CDR3 is 15 residues. V shed 3 bases and J shed 2 bases, with 10 bases lying between them. Study conclusions and caveats: Compared with memory subsets, naive subsets generally had larger estimated richness. Some naive CD4 clonotypes, around 4.9%, turned up in common across a handful of donors.

The TCR comes from a woman in her twenties or thirties in good health. Sequencing used memory CD4+ T cells sorted from blood. The subset: CD45RA-negative fraction. The chain links TRBV7-6 to TRBJ1-4; D remains unclear. CDR3 sequence reads: CASSLLKGTNEKLFF. In DNA, the CDR3 is TGTGCCAGCAGCTTGCTTAAGGGTACTAATGAAAAACTGTTTTTT.